The rows below give T cell receptor beta chains drawn from one sample of a study of T cell repertoires in ileal Crohn's disease. Measured with immunoSEQ multiplex PCR; TCRdb has only the in-frame clones, and not every one. The sample has 25,000 to 30,000 clones, about 80% seen once. Sequenced input: ileal tissue. These receptors all come from an adult with Crohn's disease. The CDR3 runs from the conserved cysteine through the conserved F or W.

cdr3_length j_call v_call cdr3_aa
15 TRBJ1-3 TRBV5-1 CASRDPGQPGNTIYF
14 TRBJ2-1 TRBV6-4 CASSDNSGGSEQFF
14 TRBJ2-7 TRBV4-1 CASSVMGRRYEQYF
11 TRBJ1-1 TRBV6-1 CASSDASEAFF
16 TRBJ1-1 TRBV5-1 CASSLAVGAWGTEAFF
18 TRBJ2-7 TRBV12-5 CASGLGGQGPGWIYEQYF
14 TRBJ2-2 TRBV5-1 CASSVRQGDGELFF
18 TRBJ2-2 TRBV29-1 CSVLPIGQGTANTGELFF
15 TRBJ2-7 TRBV2 CASRPTSGGANEQYF
13 TRBJ1-2 TRBV4-3 CASSQSGGYGYTF
14 TRBJ2-7 TRBV19 CASSIAGADYEQYF
17 TRBJ2-7 TRBV9 CARGTTAPLAPGYEQYF
13 TRBJ2-2 TRBV19 CASSPENTGELFF
15 TRBJ1-2 TRBV7-3 CASSSGSSGSGGYTF
16 TRBJ1-2 TRBV19 CASSMLQGATRYGYTF
13 TRBJ1-1 TRBV2 CASRGGVSAEAFF
11 TRBJ1-2 TRBV6-1 CASLQGNGYTF
16 TRBJ2-5 TRBV5-4 CASSLGGLAGGETQYF
17 TRBJ2-5 TRBV6-1 CASSDLGLAKGGETQYF
11 TRBJ1-2 TRBV20-1 CSAISGDGYTF
13 TRBJ2-7 TRBV30 CAWSTVRGYEQYF
15 TRBJ2-7 TRBV5-1 CASSVDRENPYEQYF
15 . TRBV4-1 CASSQDLTGNYEQYF
14 TRBJ1-2 TRBV27 CASSYQGRNYGYTF
11 TRBJ1-1 TRBV2 CASVRRSEAFF
15 TRBJ2-5 TRBV7-2 CASSLEAVRRETQYF
14 TRBJ1-3 TRBV2 CASLDRFAGNTIYF
12 TRBJ2-7 TRBV30 CASLAFPYEQYF
18 TRBJ2-6 TRBV7-2 CASSLESGGFSGANVLTF
16 TRBJ2-3 TRBV5-1 CASSLGRGRGTDTQYF
12 TRBJ2-7 TRBV6-1 CASRETGNEQYF
13 TRBJ1-1 TRBV19 CASSNEGVTEAFF
16 TRBJ2-2 TRBV9 CASSPLAGALIGELFF
15 . TRBV5-1 CASSRIWGGKDEQYF
14 TRBJ2-7 TRBV4-1 CASSSTLAGYEQYF
15 TRBJ2-2 TRBV5-1 CASSLASGRAGELFF
15 TRBJ1-5 TRBV6-1 CASSEAGGRNQPQHF
12 TRBJ1-2 TRBV30 CAWTTGSYGYTF
12 TRBJ2-3 TRBV6-6 CASSLSGNTQYF
16 TRBJ1-2 TRBV4-1 CASSQETDGSVYGYTF
14 TRBJ2-4 TRBV27 CASRNRVGKNIQYF
15 TRBJ2-5 TRBV11-3 CASSLGTSGKETQYF
12 TRBJ2-1 TRBV6-6 CASSYSDNEQFF
16 TRBJ2-5 TRBV5-6 CASSLWGLAGQETQYF
14 TRBJ2-7 TRBV23-1 CASGRTGNSYEQYF
14 TRBJ1-2 TRBV19 CASRFQTGTYGYTF
21 TRBJ2-4 TRBV19 CASSLEPPGTSGALAKNIQYF
15 TRBJ1-5 TRBV30 CAWSGSLASNQPQHF